The text below deals with one T cell receptor (beta chain). The sample belongs to a study of blood T cell repertoires in COVID-19. Whole-study context: The United States, Italy and Spain supplied acute and convalescent COVID-19 samples.

This table comes from immunoSEQ multiplex PCR, and its TCRdb copy is limited to in-frame clones, with some not included. The sample has roughly 250,000 clones; approximately 79% are singletons. This CDR3 has 14 amino acids. Germline trimming cut 9 bases from V and 1 base from J; bases unmatched to any gene: 5. Per germline, CDR1 SGHRS and CDR2 YFSETQ. J is TRBJ1-5 and V is TRBV5-1; 9 positions agree with TRBD1. This TCR derives from a middle-aged woman with active or convalescent COVID-19. The sequencing input was peripheral blood. The DNA for the CDR3 is TGCGCCAAGGGGACAGGGAGGAGCAATCAGCCCCAGCATTTT. It is translated as CAKGTGRSNQPQHF.